This T cell receptor beta chain derives from a study of T-cell memory formation after mild COVID-19. Overall study: Largely, the TCR clusters proved donor specific.

TCRdb recomputed calls from the 5' RACE reads with MiXCR, one row per CDR3 protein. The table records approximately 500,000 distinct CDR3 sequences, around 27% of them present only once. Trimming pared 1 base from V and 0 bases from J, leaving 4 bases between. This CDR3 is 15 amino acids long. The germline V gene has CDR1 SEHNR and CDR2 FQNEAQ (reference sequence). In its sample, this clonotype was seen a few times. The antigen is undetermined. This could be a read error, since a much larger clone is one nucleotide away. Overall study findings and caveats: The pre-infection memory compartment contained some responding clones, suggesting cross-reactive memory joined.

The chain employs TRBV7-9 and TRBJ2-6; D is unresolved. The sequenced sample consisted of PBMCs or a T cell subset sorted from them (not recorded which). The source is an adult woman who had mild COVID-19 (a few samples of this study predate the infection). Cell type and time point are not known. The CDR3 coding sequence is TGTGCCAGCAGCTTAGTGGGCTCTGGGGCCAACGTCCTGACTTTC. This gives the protein CASSLVGSGANVLTF.